This T cell receptor (beta chain) was obtained from a study of blood T cells in healthy people across ages. This clonotype was counted between two and nine times. Alongside a J-beta primer mix, a sample-barcoded 5' primer served in a second PCR lasting roughly 7 to 12 cycles. TCRdb processed the 5' RACE reads anew with MiXCR; each CDR3 protein has one entry. Of 650,000 to 800,000 distinct CDR3 sequences listed, 40% to 50% are singletons. The source is a man in his fifties or sixties in good health. Sequenced: blood.

CDR3 sequence reads: CASRPRTSGGGETQYF. DNA for the CDR3: TGTGCCAGCAGACCTCGGACTAGCGGGGGCGGTGAGACCCAGTACTTC. This rearrangement joins TRBV6-5 to TRBJ2-5; 13 bases match TRBD2. V shed 6 bases, J shed 5 bases, and the junction held 9 bases outside the gene matches. The CDR3 length is 16 residues. CDR1 and CDR2 (germline): MNHEY, SVGAGI.